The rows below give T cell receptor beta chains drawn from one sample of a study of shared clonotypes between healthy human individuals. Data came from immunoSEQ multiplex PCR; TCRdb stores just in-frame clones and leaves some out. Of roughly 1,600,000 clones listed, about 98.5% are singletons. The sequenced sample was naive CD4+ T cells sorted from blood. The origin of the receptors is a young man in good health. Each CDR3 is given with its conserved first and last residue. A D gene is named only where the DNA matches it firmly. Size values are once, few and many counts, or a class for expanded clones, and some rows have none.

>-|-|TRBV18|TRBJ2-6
TGTGCCAGCTCACCGCGCAGGGACTCTGGGGCCAACGTCCTGACTTTC
CASSPRRDSGANVLTF
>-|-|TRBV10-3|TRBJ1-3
TGTGCCGTGACCTTGGGAGACACCATATATTTT
CAVTLGDTIYF
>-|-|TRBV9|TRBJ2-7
TGTGCCAGCAGCGCCGGCAGCAACTCCTACGAGCAGTACTTC
CASSAGSNSYEQYF
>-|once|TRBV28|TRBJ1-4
TGTGCCAGCAGTTTACCCAGGCCCGGCCCGGGGCTGTTTTTT
CASSLPRPGPGLFF
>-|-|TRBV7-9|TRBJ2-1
TGTGCCAGCAGAGACGACAGGATCACCTACAATGAGCAGTTCTTC
CASRDDRITYNEQFF
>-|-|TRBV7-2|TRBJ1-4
TGTGCCAGCAGCTTAGAGGCCGGGGTTGAAAAACTGTTTTTT
CASSLEAGVEKLFF
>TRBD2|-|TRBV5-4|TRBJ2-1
TGTGCCAGCAGTTTGGGGACTAGCGGGATGGGTGAGCAGTTCTTC
CASSLGTSGMGEQFF
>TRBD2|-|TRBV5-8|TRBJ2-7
TGTGCCAGCAGACGCGGGAGAGGGACCTACGAGCAGTACTTC
CASRRGRGTYEQYF
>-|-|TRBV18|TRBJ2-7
TGTGCCAGCTCATCGGACTCACGGGACGAGCAGTACTTC
CASSSDSRDEQYF
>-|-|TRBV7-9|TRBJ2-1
TGTGCCAGCAGCTTAGAACAGGGAAAGCAGTTCTTC
CASSLEQGKQFF
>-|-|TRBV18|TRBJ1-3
TGTGCCAGCTCACCGGGTAGCTCCTCTGGAAACACCATATATTTT
CASSPGSSSGNTIYF
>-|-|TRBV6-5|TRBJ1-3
TGTGCCAGCAGTTATCCAGGCTCAAACACCATATATTTT
CASSYPGSNTIYF
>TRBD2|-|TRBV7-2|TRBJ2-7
TGTGCCAGCACCTCGGGGGGGGGTAGCTCCTACGAGCAGTACTTC
CASTSGGGSSYEQYF
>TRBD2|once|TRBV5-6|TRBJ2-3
TGTGCCAGCAGCCCGGAACTAGCGGCTGGAACAGATACGCAGTATTTT
CASSPELAAGTDTQYF
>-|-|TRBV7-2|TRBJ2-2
TGTGCCAGCAGCTTAAGGCCGGTGGTGAGGGACACCGGGGAGCTGTTTTTT
CASSLRPVVRDTGELFF
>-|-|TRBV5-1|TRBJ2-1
TGCGCCAGCAGCTTGGCCGACCAACCTATCGGGGAGCAGTTCTTC
CASSLADQPIGEQFF
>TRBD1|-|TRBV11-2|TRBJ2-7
TGTGCCAGCAGCGCTATGACAGGGTACGAGCAGTACTTC
CASSAMTGYEQYF
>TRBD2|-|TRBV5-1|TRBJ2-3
TGCGCCAGCAGCTCCGGACTAGCGGATAGCACAGATACGCAGTATTTT
CASSSGLADSTDTQYF
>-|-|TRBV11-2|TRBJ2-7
TGTGCCAGCAGCTTCAGCACAGGGACCTACGAGCAGTACTTC
CASSFSTGTYEQYF
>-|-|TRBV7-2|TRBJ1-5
TGTGCCAGCAGCTTACGGGTGACCAATCAGCCCCAGCATTTT
CASSLRVTNQPQHF
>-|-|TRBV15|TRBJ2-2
TGTGCCGTATCGCGGGATACGGTCACCGGGGAGCTGTTTTTT
CAVSRDTVTGELFF
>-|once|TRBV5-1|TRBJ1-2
TGCGCCAGCAGCTTGTTTTGGGGCGCTAACTATGGCTACACCTTC
CASSLFWGANYGYTF
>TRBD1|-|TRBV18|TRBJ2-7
TGTGCCAGCTCACCATGGACAGGGGAGGACGAGCAGTACTTC
CASSPWTGEDEQYF
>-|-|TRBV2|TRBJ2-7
TGTGCCAGCAGTGAGGATCTGGCGGCCTACGAGCAGTACTTC
CASSEDLAAYEQYF
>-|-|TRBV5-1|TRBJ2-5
TGCGCCAGCGTCAGGATGGGCGGAGAGACCCAGTACTTC
CASVRMGGETQYF
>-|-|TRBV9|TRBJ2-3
TGTGCCAGCACGAGGAGGGAGCGGGTTACAGATACGCAGTATTTT
CASTRRERVTDTQYF